The TCR beta chain under discussion was sequenced for a study of a mutant IDH1 vaccine in newly diagnosed glioma. Study-level background: Onset of vaccination occurred 4-6 weeks following radiotherapy alone, or with temozolomide cycles. V12 corresponded to week 35 and V13 to week 47.

As concerns this clone: What it binds is not known.

Some clones are missing from TCRdb's copy, which holds only in-frame ones; the method was immunoSEQ multiplex PCR. The sample holds about 69,000 clones, around 87% seen once. Sample time point: week 35, safety follow-up. In the vaccine, a single dose held 300 ug of the mutant IDH1 20-mer peptide, along with topical imiquimod. V was pared by 0 bases and J by 0 bases, with 10 bases between. Looked up from germline, CDR1 is SGDLS and CDR2 is YYNGEE. This CDR3 is built from 16 residues. This TCR was sampled from a man aged 25-45 years with glioma. This chain links TRBV9 with TRBJ2-1; no reliable D call. The source material was PBMCs, sampled from a glioma patient whose treatment included an IDH1 peptide vaccine. The CDR3 is CASSVGPTTSYNEQFF. CDR3 nucleotides: TGTGCCAGCAGCGTAGGGCCAACTACCTCCTACAATGAGCAGTTCTTC.